The 22 T cell receptor beta chains below come from one sample, sequenced in a study of T cell clonotyping in hematopoietic cell transplantation. Method: immunoSEQ multiplex PCR; TCRdb's copy keeps in-frame clones and lacks some. This sample yields several thousand clones, of which roughly 89% are seen a single time; approximately 7.6% belongs to the top ten. The material sequenced was peripheral blood mononuclear cells, taken 100 days after allogeneic stem cell transplant. The receptors originated from a male patient aged 35 to 55 who had an allogeneic stem cell transplant from an unrelated donor, so the T cells may come from the graft donor. Some clones in this sample may be carry-over from other donors' samples.

CDR3 protein: CATSRGYSPDEKLFF. As DNA, the CDR3 is TGTGCCACCAGCAGAGGGTACAGCCCCGATGAAAAACTGTTTTTT. V gene TRBV15 combines with J gene TRBJ1-4; D call uncertain. Trimming took off 1 base at V and 6 bases at J, with 12 bases between the two ends. The CDR3 consists of 15 residues. CDR1 and CDR2 from the germline V gene are LNHNV and YYDKDF (reference sequence).

The DNA of the CDR3 is TGTGCCAGCAGCCCCGGGGCCTATGGCTACACCTTC. This encodes CASSPGAYGYTF. V and J are TRBV25-1 and TRBJ1-2, with a tentative D call TRBD1 (5 bases). Trimming took 6 bases from V and 4 from J, leaving 9 bases between them. CDR1 and CDR2 from the germline V gene are MGHDK and SYGVNS. The CDR3 contains 12 residues.

J is TRBJ2-2 and V is TRBV9, with D perhaps TRBD2 (5 bases). The ends were cut back, 4 bases at V and 6 bases at J, with 19 bases in the middle. Germline V gives CDR1 SGDLS, CDR2 YYNGEE. This CDR3 is 16 amino acids long. The CDR3 DNA reads TGTGCCAGCAGCCCCCGTTACAGCCTTAGCGCCGGGGAGCTGTTTTTT. Protein: CASSPRYSLSAGELFF.

The chain is built from TRBV6-5 and TRBJ2-5; a weak D match, TRBD2 (6 bases). The CDR3 covers 15 residues. Germline lookup yields CDR1 MNHEY and CDR2 SVGAGI. V was clipped by 0 bases and J by 0 bases, with 8 bases between them. This CDR3 is CASSYSTGDQETQYF. In nucleotides, the CDR3 is TGTGCCAGCAGTTACTCGACGGGGGACCAAGAGACCCAGTACTTC.

This sequence joins TRBV7-2 and TRBJ1-6; D is possibly TRBD1 (6 bases). CDR1 SGHTA and CDR2 FQGNSA come from the germline V gene. This CDR3 spans 15 amino acids. Trimming left V 5 bases short and J 7 bases short, with 15 bases between. This chain's CDR3 is CASSPSGQGNSPLHF. CDR3 in DNA: TGTGCCAGCAGCCCCTCCGGGCAGGGGAATTCACCCCTCCACTTT.

The gene calls are TRBV20-1 and TRBJ2-7; perhaps TRBD1 as D (5 bases). CDR3 length equals 10 residues. Germline CDR1 and CDR2: DFQATT and SNEGSKA (reference sequence). Trimming took off 8 bases at V and 5 bases at J, with 10 bases between the two ends. This CDR3 reads CSPSGNEQYF. CDR3 nucleotides: TGCAGTCCGTCAGGGAACGAGCAGTACTTC.

The chain is built from TRBV4-1 and TRBJ1-3; no clear D gene. V was trimmed by 4 bases and J by 0 bases, leaving 10 bases between them. The germline gives CDR1 MGHRA, CDR2 YSYEKL. There are 15 residues in the CDR3. This CDR3 is CASSRGSVSGNTIYF. CDR3 nucleotide sequence: TGCGCCAGCAGCCGAGGAAGTGTCTCTGGAAACACCATATATTTT.

Only a few counts were recorded for this clone. The J gene is TRBJ1-3, the V gene TRBV18; D gene unclear. The V end was cut by 6 bases, the J end by 7 bases, with 13 bases between. This CDR3 contains 13 residues. Germline CDR1 reads KGHSH; CDR2 reads LQKENI. This chain's CDR3 is CASSREVWNTIYF. As DNA, the CDR3 is TGTGCCAGCTCTCGGGAGGTTTGGAACACCATATATTTT.

The chain is built from TRBV11-2 and TRBJ2-7; tentative D call: TRBD2 (5 bases). The CDR3 covers 13 residues. Germline V gives CDR1 SGHAT, CDR2 FQNNGV. Between the trimmed V and J ends, which lost 8 bases and 4 bases, there was a span of 15 bases. The CDR3 DNA is TGTGCCAGCGCCCCCTGGGGAGTGTACGAGCAGTACTTC. It encodes CASAPWGVYEQYF. The full variable domain, its missing parts supplied by reference TRBV11-2 and TRBJ2-7, is EAGVAQSPRYKIIEKRQSVAFWCNPISGHATLYWYQQILGQGPKLLIQFQNNGVVDDSQLPKDRFSAERLKGVDSTLKIQPAKLEDSAVYLCASAPWGVYEQYFGPGTRLTVT.

This chain connects TRBV11-2 to TRBJ2-1; no reliable D call. V was pared by 1 base and J by 2 bases, with 9 bases between. Germline-derived CDR1 and CDR2 are SGHAT and FQNNGV. This CDR3 contains 15 residues. CDR3: CASSLGVSTYNEQFF. The CDR3, as DNA: TGTGCCAGCAGCTTAGGTGTGAGCACCTACAATGAGCAGTTCTTC.

The chain has TRBV7-2 and TRBJ2-3; D call uncertain. V was cut by 6 bases and J by 4 bases, with 11 bases left in between. The germline V gene has CDR1 SGHTA and CDR2 FQGNSA. This CDR3 comprises 13 residues. CDR3 in amino acids: CASSPHPPDTQYF. CDR3 in DNA: TGTGCCAGCAGTCCCCATCCCCCAGATACGCAGTATTTT. Full variable domain (remainder filled in from reference TRBV7-2 and TRBJ2-3): GAGVSQSPSNKVTEKGKDVELRCDPISGHTALYWYRQSLGQGLEFLIYFQGNSAPDKSGLPSDRFSAERTGGSVSTLTIQRTQQEDSAVYLCASSPHPPDTQYFGPGTRLTVL.

The CDR3 is CASRRDAGNTIYF. The CDR3 DNA follows: TGTGCCAGCAGGAGGGACGCCGGAAACACCATATATTTT. V usage is TRBV7-2 and J usage is TRBJ1-3, with D possibly being TRBD1 (5 bases). The CDR3 consists of 13 residues. V dropped 6 bases and J dropped 4 bases, with 10 bases sitting between them. The germline gives CDR1 SGHTA, CDR2 FQGNSA.

V is TRBV28 and J is TRBJ1-6; possibly TRBD1 for D (5 bases). Trimming stripped 3 bases from V and 10 bases from J, with 19 bases between. Germline CDR1 reads MDHEN; CDR2 reads SYDVKM. This CDR3 contains 16 residues. The CDR3 DNA is TGTGCCAGCAGTTTGAACGGGGCAGGGTCTAGCTCACCCCTCCACTTT. The encoded protein is CASSLNGAGSSSPLHF.

This clone was recorded only once. The genes are TRBV28 and TRBJ1-6; the D gene is possibly TRBD1 (6 bases). Germline V lookup: CDR1 MDHEN, CDR2 SYDVKM. The germline V and J ends were trimmed by 2 bases and 7 bases, with 9 bases remaining between them. The CDR3 sequence is 14 residues long. CDR3 region: CASSLGQRNSPLHF. DNA of the CDR3: TGTGCCAGCAGTTTAGGACAGAGAAATTCACCCCTCCACTTT.

V is TRBV29-1 and J is TRBJ2-1; 8 nucleotides line up with TRBD2. Germline assignment: CDR1 SQVTM and CDR2 ANQGSEA. V gave up 6 bases and J gave up 0 bases; unmatched junction bases: 7. The CDR3 has 15 amino acids. CDR3 in DNA: TGCAGCGTGAGGGGCGGGGGGCCCTCCTACAATGAGCAGTTCTTC. This translates into CSVRGGGPSYNEQFF.

The chain couples TRBV6-5 to TRBJ2-7; D ambiguous. In germline, CDR1 is MNHEY, CDR2 SVGAGI. CDR3 length: 13 residues. V dropped 0 bases and J dropped 4 bases, with 7 bases sitting between them. In nucleotides, the CDR3 is TGTGCCAGCAGTTACTCGTTAGAATACGAGCAGTACTTC. It encodes CASSYSLEYEQYF.

J is TRBJ1-1 and V is TRBV29-1; no definite D call. The CDR3 totals 12 residues. Per germline, CDR1 SQVTM and CDR2 ANQGSEA. Trimming shortened V by 4 bases and J by 0 bases, and 6 bases separated the two germline ends. The CDR3 DNA reads as TGCAGCGTTGGAGGTATGAACACTGAAGCTTTCTTT. This translates into CSVGGMNTEAFF. The variable domain in full, completed from reference TRBV29-1 and TRBJ1-1, reads SAVISQKPSRDICQRGTSLTIQCQVDSQVTMMFWYRQQPGQSLTLIATANQGSEATYESGFVIDKFPISRPNLTFSTLTVSNMSPEDSSIYLCSVGGMNTEAFFGQGTRLTVV.

This rearrangement joins TRBV10-3 to TRBJ2-7, with 11 nucleotides matching TRBD1. The germline V gene encodes CDR1 ENHRY and CDR2 SYGVKD. This CDR3 spans 15 amino acids. V trimming: 6 bases; J trimming: 6 bases; junction bases outside the gene matches: 10. CDR3 nucleotide sequence: TGTGCCATCAGGTCTTCCGGGACAGGGGGTCCCGAGCAGTACTTC. This gives the protein CAIRSSGTGGPEQYF.

The chain links TRBV30 to TRBJ1-6; no clear D. Trimming removed 4 bases at V and 7 bases at J, with 20 bases between. Per the germline V gene, CDR1 is GTSNPN and CDR2 is SVGIG (reference sequence). The CDR3 runs 16 residues. CDR3: CAWTPLAASLNSPLHF. CDR3 sequence (DNA): TGTGCCTGGACCCCTCTGGCAGCCTCCCTAAATTCACCCCTCCACTTT.

The rearrangement uses TRBV6-1 and TRBJ2-7; D is unclear. V dropped 3 bases and J dropped 2 bases, with 11 bases sitting between them. The germline gives CDR1 MNHNS, CDR2 SASEGT. The CDR3 is made up of 14 amino acids. The CDR3 reads CASSDRRFTYEQYF. As DNA, the CDR3 is TGTGCCAGCAGTGACCGTCGATTTACCTACGAGCAGTACTTC.

The gene calls are TRBV11-3 and TRBJ1-1, with D possibly matching TRBD1 (5 bases). Germline V gene data show CDR1 as SGHNT and CDR2 as YENEEA. Deletions cut 6 bases from V and 10 bases from J, with 18 bases between. CDR3 size: 13 residues. This CDR3 is CASSPPGRGIAFF. The DNA for the CDR3 is TGTGCCAGCAGTCCACCTGGCCGGGGGATAGCTTTCTTT.

The chain employs TRBV7-2 and TRBJ1-2; TRBD1 is a possible D gene (5 bases). In germline, CDR1 is SGHTA, CDR2 FQGNSA. CDR3 size: 16 residues. Trimming pared 3 bases from V and 4 bases from J, leaving 18 bases between. CDR3 sequence: CASSFYPQGASYGYTF. CDR3 coding DNA: TGTGCCAGCAGCTTTTACCCCCAGGGTGCCTCCTATGGCTACACCTTC. Supplemented by reference TRBV7-2 and TRBJ1-2, the full variable domain reads GAGVSQSPSNKVTEKGKDVELRCDPISGHTALYWYRQSLGQGLEFLIYFQGNSAPDKSGLPSDRFSAERTGGSVSTLTIQRTQQEDSAVYLCASSFYPQGASYGYTFGSGTRLTVV.